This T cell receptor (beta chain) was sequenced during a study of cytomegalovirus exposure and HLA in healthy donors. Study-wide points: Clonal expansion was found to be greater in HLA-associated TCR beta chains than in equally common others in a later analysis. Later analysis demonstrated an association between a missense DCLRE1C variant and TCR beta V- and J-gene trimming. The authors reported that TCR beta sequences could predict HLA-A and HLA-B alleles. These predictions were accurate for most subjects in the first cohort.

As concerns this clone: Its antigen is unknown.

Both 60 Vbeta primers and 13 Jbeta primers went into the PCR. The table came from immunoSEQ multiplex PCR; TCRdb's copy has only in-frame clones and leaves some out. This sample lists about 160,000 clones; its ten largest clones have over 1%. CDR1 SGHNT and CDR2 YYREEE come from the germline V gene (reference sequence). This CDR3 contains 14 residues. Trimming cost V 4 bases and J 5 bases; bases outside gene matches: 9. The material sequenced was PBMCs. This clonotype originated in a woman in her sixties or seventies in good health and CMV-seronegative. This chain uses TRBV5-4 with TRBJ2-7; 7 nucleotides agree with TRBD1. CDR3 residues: CASSLPGQKDEQYF. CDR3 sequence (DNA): TGTGCCAGCAGCCTGCCGGGACAGAAGGACGAGCAGTACTTC.